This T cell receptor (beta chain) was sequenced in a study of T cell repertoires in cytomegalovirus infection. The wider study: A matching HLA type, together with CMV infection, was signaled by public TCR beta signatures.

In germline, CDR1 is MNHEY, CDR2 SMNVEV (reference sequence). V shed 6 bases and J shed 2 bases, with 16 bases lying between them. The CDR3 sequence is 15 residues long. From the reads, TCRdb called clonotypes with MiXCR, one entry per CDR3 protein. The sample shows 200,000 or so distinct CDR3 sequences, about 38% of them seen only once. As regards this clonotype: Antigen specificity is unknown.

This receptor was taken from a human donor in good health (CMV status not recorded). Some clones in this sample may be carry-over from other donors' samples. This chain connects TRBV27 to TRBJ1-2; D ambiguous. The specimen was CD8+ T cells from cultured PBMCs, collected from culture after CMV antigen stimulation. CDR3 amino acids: CASRKASHKNYGYTF. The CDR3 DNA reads TGTGCCAGCAGGAAGGCCTCCCATAAGAACTATGGCTACACCTTC.